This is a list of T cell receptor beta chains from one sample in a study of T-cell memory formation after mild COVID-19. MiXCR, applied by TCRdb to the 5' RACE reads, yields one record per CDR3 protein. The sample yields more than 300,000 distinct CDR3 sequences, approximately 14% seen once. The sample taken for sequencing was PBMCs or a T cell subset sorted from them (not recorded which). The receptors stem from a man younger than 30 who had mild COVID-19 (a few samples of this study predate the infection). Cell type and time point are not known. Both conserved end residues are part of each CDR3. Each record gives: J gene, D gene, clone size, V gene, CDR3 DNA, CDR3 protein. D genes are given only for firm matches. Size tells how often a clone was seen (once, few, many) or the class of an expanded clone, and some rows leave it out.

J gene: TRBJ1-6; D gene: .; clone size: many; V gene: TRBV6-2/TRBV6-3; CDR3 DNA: TGTGCCAGCAGTTCCTTCACCGGCATAAATTCACCCCTCCACTTT; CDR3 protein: CASSSFTGINSPLHF
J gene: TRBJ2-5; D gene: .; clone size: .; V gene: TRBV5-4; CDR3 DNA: TGTGCCAGCAGCTTGTCAGGGAGCGAGACCCAGTACTTC; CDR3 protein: CASSLSGSETQYF
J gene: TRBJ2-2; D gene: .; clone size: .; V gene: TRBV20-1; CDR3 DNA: TGCAGTGCTAGAGCAGGGGACGGGGAGCTGTTTTTT; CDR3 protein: CSARAGDGELFF
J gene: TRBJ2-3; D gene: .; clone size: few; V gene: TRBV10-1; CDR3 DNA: TGCGCCAGCAGTGAAACCGGGACATATAGCACAGATACGCAGTATTTT; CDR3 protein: CASSETGTYSTDTQYF
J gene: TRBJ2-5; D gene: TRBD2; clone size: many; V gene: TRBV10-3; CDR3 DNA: TGTGCCTCCACCGGCGGGGGAGAAGAGACCCAGTACTTC; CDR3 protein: CASTGGGEETQYF
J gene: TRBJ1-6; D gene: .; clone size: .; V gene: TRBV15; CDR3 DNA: TGTGCCACCAGCAGATCTCGGTTGACAAGGGATCTCCATAATTCACCCCTCCACTTT; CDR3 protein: CATSRSRLTRDLHNSPLHF
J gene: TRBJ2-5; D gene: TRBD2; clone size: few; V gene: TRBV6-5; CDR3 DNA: TGTGCCAGCACTCGACTGGGGCTAGCGGGGGGCCGGCGGGAGACCCAGTACTTC; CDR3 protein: CASTRLGLAGGRRETQYF
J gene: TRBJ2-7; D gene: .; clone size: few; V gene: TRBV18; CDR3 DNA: TGTGCCAGCTCACCACCGGGGAGTTCCTACGAGCAGTACTTC; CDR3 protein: CASSPPGSSYEQYF
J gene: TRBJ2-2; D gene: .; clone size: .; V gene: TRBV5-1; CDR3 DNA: TGCGCCAGCAGCTTTCCCACTTCGGGACACCATAACACCGGGGAGCTGTTTTTT; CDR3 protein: CASSFPTSGHHNTGELFF
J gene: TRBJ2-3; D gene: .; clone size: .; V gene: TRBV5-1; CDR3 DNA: TGCGCCAGCAGCGCCCTCAGGGGAAGCACAGATACGCAGTATTTT; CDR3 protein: CASSALRGSTDTQYF
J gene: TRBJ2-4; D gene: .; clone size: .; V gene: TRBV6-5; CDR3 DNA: TGTGCCAGCAGCGACCACAAGGGGACCAAGCGGTACTTC; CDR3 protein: CASSDHKGTKRYF
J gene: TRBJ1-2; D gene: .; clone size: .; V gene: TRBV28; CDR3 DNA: TGTGCCAGCAGTTTACGGGGTTTCTATGGCTACACCTTC; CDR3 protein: CASSLRGFYGYTF
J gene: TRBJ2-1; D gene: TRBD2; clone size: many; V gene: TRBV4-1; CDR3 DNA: TGCGCCAGCAGCCAAGCTACCAGCGGGGTTTACAATGAGCAGTTCTTC; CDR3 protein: CASSQATSGVYNEQFF
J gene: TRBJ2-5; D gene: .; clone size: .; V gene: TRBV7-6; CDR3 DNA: TGTGCCAGCAGCAGAAGCGAGGGGCGGGAGACCCAGTACTTC; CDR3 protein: CASSRSEGRETQYF
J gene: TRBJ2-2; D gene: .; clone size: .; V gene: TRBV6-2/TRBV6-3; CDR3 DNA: TGTGCCAGCAGTAACCGGGCCCTCCCCACCACCGGGGAGCTGTTTTTT; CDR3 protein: CASSNRALPTTGELFF
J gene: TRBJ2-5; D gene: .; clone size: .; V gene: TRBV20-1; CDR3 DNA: TGCAGTGCTAGTGGCGGTGAAGAGACCCAGTACTTC; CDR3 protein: CSASGGEETQYF
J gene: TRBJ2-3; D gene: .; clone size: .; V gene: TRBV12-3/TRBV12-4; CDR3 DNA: TGTGCCAGCAGTGCGCGGGCGATCACAGATACGCAGTATTTT; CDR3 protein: CASSARAITDTQYF
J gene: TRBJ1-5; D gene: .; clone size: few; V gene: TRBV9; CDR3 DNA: TGTGCCAGCAGCGTAGGTTTGGCCCCGGTTGAGGCCCAGCATTTT; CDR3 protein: CASSVGLAPVEAQHF
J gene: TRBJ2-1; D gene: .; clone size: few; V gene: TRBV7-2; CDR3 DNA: TGTGCCAGCAGCCCGGGTCGGATGGGAGGGACAGTTTTCCGTGAGCAGTTCTTC; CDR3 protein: CASSPGRMGGTVFREQFF
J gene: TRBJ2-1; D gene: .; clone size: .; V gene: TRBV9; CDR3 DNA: TGTGCCAGCAGCGTTTCCGGGAGCAATGAGCAGTTCTTC; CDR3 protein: CASSVSGSNEQFF
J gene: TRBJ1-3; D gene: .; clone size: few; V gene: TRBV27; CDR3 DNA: TGTGCCAGCTACAGTCTTTCCTCTGGAAACACCATATATTTT; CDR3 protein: CASYSLSSGNTIYF
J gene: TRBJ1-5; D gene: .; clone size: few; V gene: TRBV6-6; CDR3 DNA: TGTGCCAGCAGTCCATCCCGGGAGGCAGGTATCAATCAGCCCCAGCATTTT; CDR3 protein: CASSPSREAGINQPQHF
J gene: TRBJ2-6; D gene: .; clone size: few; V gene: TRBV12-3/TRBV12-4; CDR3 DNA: TGTGCCAGCAGCGAGGGCTCTGGGGCCAACGTCCTGACTTTC; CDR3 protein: CASSEGSGANVLTF
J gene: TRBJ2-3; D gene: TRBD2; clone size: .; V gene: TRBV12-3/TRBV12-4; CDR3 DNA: TGTGCCAGCAGTTGGCTAGCGGGGTTTAGCACAGATACGCAGTATTTT; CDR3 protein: CASSWLAGFSTDTQYF
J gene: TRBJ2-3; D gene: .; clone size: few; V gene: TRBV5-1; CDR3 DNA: TGCGCCAGCTCCGCGGGGGCGACCACAGATACGCAGTATTTT; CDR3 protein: CASSAGATTDTQYF
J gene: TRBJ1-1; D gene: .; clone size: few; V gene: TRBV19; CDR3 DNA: TGTGCCAGTAGTATTCTTGGTTTCACCACGGCTCAGAACACTGAAGCTTTCTTT; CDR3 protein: CASSILGFTTAQNTEAFF
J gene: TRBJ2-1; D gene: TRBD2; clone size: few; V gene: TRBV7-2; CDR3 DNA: TGTGCCAGCAGCCGCCGGGGGGACTCCTACAATGAGCAGTTCTTC; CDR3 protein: CASSRRGDSYNEQFF
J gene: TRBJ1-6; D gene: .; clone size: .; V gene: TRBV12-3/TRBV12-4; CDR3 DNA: TGTGCCAGCAGATTCGGGGGCTCCTATAATTCACCCCTCCACTTT; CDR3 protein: CASRFGGSYNSPLHF
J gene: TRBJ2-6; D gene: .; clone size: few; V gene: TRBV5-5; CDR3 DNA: TGTGCCAGCAGCTTGGCCTCCACTTTGATCAGTGGGGCCAACGTCCTGACTTTC; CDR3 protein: CASSLASTLISGANVLTF
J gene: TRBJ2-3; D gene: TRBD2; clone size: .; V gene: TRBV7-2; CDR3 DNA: TGTGCCAGCATTAGAAGCGGGGGGCTTCCCGATACGCAGTATTTT; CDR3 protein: CASIRSGGLPDTQYF
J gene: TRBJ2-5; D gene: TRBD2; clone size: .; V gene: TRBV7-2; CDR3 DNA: TGTGCCAGCAGCTCGCTCCTCGGGGGGGCCGGGGAGACCCAGTACTTC; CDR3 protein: CASSSLLGGAGETQYF
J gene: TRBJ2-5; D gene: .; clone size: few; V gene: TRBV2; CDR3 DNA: TGTGCCAGCAGGGGGACGTACCAAGAGACCCAGTACTTC; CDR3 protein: CASRGTYQETQYF
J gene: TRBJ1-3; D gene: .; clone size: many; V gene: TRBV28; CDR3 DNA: TGTGCCAGCAGTTTAAGCGGCGGGTCTGGAAACACCATATATTTT; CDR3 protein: CASSLSGGSGNTIYF
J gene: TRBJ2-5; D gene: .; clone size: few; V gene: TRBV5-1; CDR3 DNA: TGCGCCAGCAGCTCGGGGACTCCCCAAGAGACCCAGTACTTC; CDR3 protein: CASSSGTPQETQYF
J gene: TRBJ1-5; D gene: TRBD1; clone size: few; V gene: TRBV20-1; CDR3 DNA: TGCAGTGCCCAGGGGGGAGATCAGCCCCAGCATTTT; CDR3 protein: CSAQGGDQPQHF
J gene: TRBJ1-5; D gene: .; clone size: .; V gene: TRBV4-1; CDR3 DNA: TGCGCCAGCAGCCAAGGGGACGTTAGCAATCAGCCCCAGCATTTT; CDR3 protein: CASSQGDVSNQPQHF
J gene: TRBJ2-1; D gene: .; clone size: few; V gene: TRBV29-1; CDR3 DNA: TGCAGCGTTGAACCTCGATACCTAGAGAATGAGCAGTTCTTC; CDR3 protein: CSVEPRYLENEQFF
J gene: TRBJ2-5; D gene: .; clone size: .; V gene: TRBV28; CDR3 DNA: TGTGCCAGCAGTTGGGGGGCAGGGGAAGAAGAGACCCAGTACTTC; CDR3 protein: CASSWGAGEEETQYF
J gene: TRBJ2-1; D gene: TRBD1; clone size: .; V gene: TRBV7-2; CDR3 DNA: TGTGCCAGCAGCAGCTCCGGACAGGGATACAATGAGCAGTTCTTC; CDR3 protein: CASSSSGQGYNEQFF
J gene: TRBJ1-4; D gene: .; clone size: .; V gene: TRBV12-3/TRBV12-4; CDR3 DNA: TGTGCCAGCAGGCCGGACTATCGGAATGAAAAACTGTTTTTT; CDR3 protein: CASRPDYRNEKLFF
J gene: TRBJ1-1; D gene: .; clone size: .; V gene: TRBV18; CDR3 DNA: TGTGCCAGCTCACTAATCAGGACGGACACTGAAGCTTTCTTT; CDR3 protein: CASSLIRTDTEAFF
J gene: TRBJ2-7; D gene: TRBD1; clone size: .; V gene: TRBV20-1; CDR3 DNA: TGCAGTGCTAATGGACAGGGGGCCGACGAGCAGTACTTC; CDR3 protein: CSANGQGADEQYF
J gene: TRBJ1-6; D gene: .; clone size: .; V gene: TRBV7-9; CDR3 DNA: TGTGCCAGCTGCGAGGGGAGCGGTTCCTATAATTCACCCCTCCACTTT; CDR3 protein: CASCEGSGSYNSPLHF
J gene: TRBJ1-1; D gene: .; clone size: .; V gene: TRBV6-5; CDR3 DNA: TGTGCCAGCAGTTACAGGACGGGCAGGGCCCCAAACACTGAAGCTTTCTTT; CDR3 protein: CASSYRTGRAPNTEAFF
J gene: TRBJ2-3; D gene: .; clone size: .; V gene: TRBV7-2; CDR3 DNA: TGTGCCAGCAAAGGTCATACGCAGTATTTT; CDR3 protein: CASKGHTQYF
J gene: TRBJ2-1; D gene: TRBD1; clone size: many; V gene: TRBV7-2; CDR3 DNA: TGTGCCAGCAGCTCCCCAACAGGGGGCTTGTCCTACAATGAGCAGTTCTTC; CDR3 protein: CASSSPTGGLSYNEQFF
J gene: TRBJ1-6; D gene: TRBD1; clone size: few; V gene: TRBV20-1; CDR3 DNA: TGCAGTGCTAGATCCAATTTACGACAGGGTGGGTCACCCCTCCACTTT; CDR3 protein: CSARSNLRQGGSPLHF
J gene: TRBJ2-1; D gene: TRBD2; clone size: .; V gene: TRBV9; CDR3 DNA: TGTGCCAGCAGCGCCAACCCCGGCACTAGCGAGGATGAGCAGTTCTTC; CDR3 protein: CASSANPGTSEDEQFF
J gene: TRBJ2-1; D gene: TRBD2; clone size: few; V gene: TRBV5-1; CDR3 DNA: TGCGCCAGCAGCTCGGAGCCTAGCGGTGAGCAGTTCTTC; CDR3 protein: CASSSEPSGEQFF
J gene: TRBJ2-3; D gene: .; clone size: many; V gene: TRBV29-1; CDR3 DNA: TGCAGCGTTGAAGCCCAGGGGCTAGATACGCAGTATTTT; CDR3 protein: CSVEAQGLDTQYF
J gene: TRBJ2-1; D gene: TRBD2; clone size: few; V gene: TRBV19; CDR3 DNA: TGTGCCAGTTGCGGGGGTATCTCCTACAATGAGCAGTTCTTC; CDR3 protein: CASCGGISYNEQFF
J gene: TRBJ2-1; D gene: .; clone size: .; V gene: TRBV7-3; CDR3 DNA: TGTGCCAGCAGCTTACACGGGGTTAATGAGCAGTTCTTC; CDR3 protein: CASSLHGVNEQFF
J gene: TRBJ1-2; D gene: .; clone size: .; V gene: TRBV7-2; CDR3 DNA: TGTGCCAGCAGCCCAGGACAACCTCCTGGCTATGGCTACACCTTC; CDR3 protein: CASSPGQPPGYGYTF
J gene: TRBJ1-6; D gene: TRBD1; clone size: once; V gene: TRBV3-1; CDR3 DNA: TGTGCCAGCAGCCCTCCGGGACAGGGATCACCCCTCCACTTT; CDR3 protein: CASSPPGQGSPLHF
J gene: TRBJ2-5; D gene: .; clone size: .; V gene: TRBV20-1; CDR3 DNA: TGCAGTGCTAGAGACCCCCCCGGGCCCCAAGAGACCCAGTACTTC; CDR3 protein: CSARDPPGPQETQYF